Below, one T cell receptor beta chain is given with its context. Per the germline V gene, CDR1 is SGHRS and CDR2 is YFSETQ. This CDR3 comprises 15 residues. With 4 bases removed from V and 5 bases from J, the gap between germline ends came to 18 bases. The assay was immunoSEQ multiplex PCR, and TCRdb's table has in-frame clones only and misses some. The data hold about 380,000 clones, with 87% observed a single time. Allocation to cohorts depended on clinical history reported by the participants. The data were obtained in a study of blood T cell repertoires in COVID-19. This chain links TRBV5-1 with TRBJ1-1, with D possibly being TRBD1 (6 bases). The TCR was taken from a woman aged 25 to 39 who had recovered from COVID-19. Source material: PBMCs or T cells enriched from blood (not recorded which). CDR3 amino acids: CASSRAQGFGTEAFF. Written as DNA, the CDR3 is TGCGCCAGCAGCAGGGCCCAGGGGTTCGGGACTGAAGCTTTCTTT.